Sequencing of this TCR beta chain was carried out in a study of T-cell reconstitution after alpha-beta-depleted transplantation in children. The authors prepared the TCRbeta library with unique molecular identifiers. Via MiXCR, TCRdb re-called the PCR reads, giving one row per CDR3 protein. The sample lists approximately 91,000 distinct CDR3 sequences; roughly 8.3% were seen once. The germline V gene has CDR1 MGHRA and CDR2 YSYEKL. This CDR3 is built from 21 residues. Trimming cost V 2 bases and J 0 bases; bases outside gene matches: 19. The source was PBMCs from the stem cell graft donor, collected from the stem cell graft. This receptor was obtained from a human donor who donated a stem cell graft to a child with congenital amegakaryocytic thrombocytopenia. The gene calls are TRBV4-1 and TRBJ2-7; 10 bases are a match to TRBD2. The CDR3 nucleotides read TGCGCCAGCAGCCAATCCGGTCGTAGCGGGAGGTCCACGCTAGTCTCCTACGAGCAGTACTTC. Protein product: CASSQSGRSGRSTLVSYEQYF.